A single T cell receptor (beta chain) is shown here with its context. Its antigen is undetermined. V lost 6 bases to trimming and J lost 6 bases, with 12 bases between them. The CDR3 is 14 residues long. Per germline, CDR1 MDHEN and CDR2 SYDVKM. The data belong to a study of CD8 T cells in ankylosing spondylitis. Whole-study findings and limits: Among TCR beta sequences, a motif of eight or nine highly homologous variants appeared characteristic of ankylosing spondylitis blood. Matched synovial fluid from ankylosing spondylitis patients was reported to be enriched for disease-linked clones. Some of these motif variants have turned up before, in reports on reactive arthritis synovial fluid and blood.

Each TCR beta library was made by quantitative 5'-RACE that incorporated molecular barcodes. Via MiXCR, TCRdb re-called the 5' RACE reads, giving one row per CDR3 protein. Among roughly 180,000 distinct CDR3 sequences, under 14% were seen once, and the ten largest hold 25% to 35%. V and J are TRBV28 and TRBJ1-6; possibly TRBD1 for D (5 bases). Sequencing was performed on blood, either unsorted or a sorted T cell fraction (not recorded which). The receptor was isolated from a male donor with ankylosing spondylitis or in good health (not recorded which). CDR3 amino acids: CASRVGGSNSPLHF. CDR3 bases: TGTGCCAGCAGGGTTGGGGGTTCTAATTCACCCCTCCACTTT.